Detailed here is one T cell receptor beta chain. These data are taken from a study of T cell changes during pregnancy in multiple sclerosis. TCRdb's copy holds only in-frame clones and misses some; the assay was immunoSEQ multiplex PCR. The sample records more than 80,000 clones, 90% to 95% being singletons. The starting material was PBMCs, obtained in the first trimester of pregnancy. The sequence came from a female donor in good health, serving as a control in a pregnancy study. Some clones in this sample may be carry-over from other donors' samples.

CDR3 loop: CASSLADFYEQYF. DNA for the CDR3: TGCGCCAGCAGCTTGGCCGACTTCTACGAGCAGTACTTC. The rearrangement uses TRBV5-1 and TRBJ2-7; D uncertain. V lost 0 bases and J lost 3, with 7 bases in between. CDR1 is SGHRS and CDR2 is YFSETQ in the germline V gene. The CDR3 contains 13 residues.